This T cell receptor (beta chain) emerged from a study of T cells after yellow fever vaccination. Study context: Fractions containing few cells were prepared with SMART-Seq v4 Ultra Low Input.

This clonotype was observed a few times. Antigen specificity is unknown. A universal primer site and UMIs were added as TCR cDNA was made by 5'RACE template switching. TCRdb reprocessed the 5' RACE reads with MiXCR, giving one entry per CDR3 protein. The sample has roughly 520,000 distinct CDR3 sequences, 20% to 25% seen once. The CDR3 has 15 amino acids. From germline, CDR1 is DFQATT and CDR2 SNEGSKA (reference sequence). Trimming took off 0 bases at V and 3 bases at J, with 12 bases between the two ends. Study results and caveats: The CD4 and CD8 compartments had a small share of their clonotypes in common. Post-booster reappearance was seen for most primary-vaccination clones (96% CD4, roughly 86% CD8).

This chain connects TRBV20-1 to TRBJ1-3; no clear D. The source material was PBMCs, sampled more than 20 days after the first yellow fever vaccination. This sequence originates from a young man who received the YFV17D yellow fever vaccine. CDR3 sequence (DNA): TGCAGTGCTAGAGATTGGGAGACTGATGGAAACACCATATATTTT. Protein: CSARDWETDGNTIYF.